This T cell receptor beta chain was recorded in a study of vaccination and CD4 T cells after COVID-19. The treatment denotes: roughly 10-day PBMC culture with coronavirus spike peptide pools or control peptides (ViraFEST assay). An Oncomine TCR Beta short-read assay was used to sequence the DNA from cultured CD4+ T cells. MiXCR, run by TCRdb on the PCR reads, gives a single entry per CDR3 protein. The sample includes around 20,000 distinct CDR3 sequences, roughly 48% of them seen just once. The CDR3 contains 16 residues. Losses at the gene ends were 0 bases for V and 1 base for J; bases not matched to a gene: 3. CDR1 SGHVS and CDR2 FQNEAQ come from the germline V gene. This clonotype was counted between two and nine times. The antigen remains unidentified.

The sequence was obtained from a human donor who had recovered from COVID-19. The rearrangement links TRBV7-8 to TRBJ1-1, with 9 bases fitting TRBD1. The input for sequencing was CD4+ T cells from blood, cultured in vitro, taken before SARS-CoV-2 vaccination. CDR3 region: CASSLAMGQGNTEAFF. CDR3 DNA sequence: TGTGCCAGCAGCTTAGCGATGGGACAGGGGAACACTGAAGCTTTCTTT.